This TCR beta chain originates from a study of T cell responses to AZD1222 COVID-19 vaccine. Overall study results and limits: Spike regions recognized by vaccine-associated CD4 TCRs spanned the protein, led by 160-218 and 743-854. In the spike-specific TCR repertoire, nearly half reportedly target unmutated variant regions. The sample set comprised mostly white British donors with more females, and clonal diversity was possibly underestimated.

Data came from immunoSEQ multiplex PCR; TCRdb stores just in-frame clones and leaves some out. The sample consists of more than 85,000 clones, about 88% of them appearing once. The V and J ends lost 5 bases and 5 bases respectively, with 22 bases between them. Germline CDR1 is LGHDT and CDR2 is YNNKEL (reference sequence). The CDR3 length is 17 residues. About this clone: Its antigen is unknown.

The chain combines TRBV3-1 (or the pseudogene TRBV3-2) with TRBJ1-3; no reliable D call. The sequence came from an adult in good health. The sequencing used peripheral blood, collected on day 0 of AZD1222 vaccination. The CDR3 DNA reads TGTGCCAGCAGCGTATTAAGTCCATTACACGCACGAAACACCATATATTTT. It yields the protein CASSVLSPLHARNTIYF.